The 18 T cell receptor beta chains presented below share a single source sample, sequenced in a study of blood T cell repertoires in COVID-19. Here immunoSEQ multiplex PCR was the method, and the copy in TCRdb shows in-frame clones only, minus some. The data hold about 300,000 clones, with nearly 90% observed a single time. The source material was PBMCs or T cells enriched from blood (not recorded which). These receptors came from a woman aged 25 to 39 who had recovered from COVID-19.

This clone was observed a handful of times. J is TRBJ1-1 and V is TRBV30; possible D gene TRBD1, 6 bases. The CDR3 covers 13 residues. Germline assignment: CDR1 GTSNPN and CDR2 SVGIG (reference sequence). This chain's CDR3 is CAAGGHQGSEAFF. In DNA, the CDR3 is TGTGCGGCGGGGGGACATCAGGGGTCTGAAGCTTTCTTT.

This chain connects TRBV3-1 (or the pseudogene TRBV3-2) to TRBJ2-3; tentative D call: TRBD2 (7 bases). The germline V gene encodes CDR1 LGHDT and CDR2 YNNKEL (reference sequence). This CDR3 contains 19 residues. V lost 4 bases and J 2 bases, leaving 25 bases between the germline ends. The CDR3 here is CASSPVRSLGGGPTDTQYF. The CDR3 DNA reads TGTGCCAGCAGCCCGGTACGGTCTCTCGGCGGGGGCCCCACAGATACGCAGTATTTT.

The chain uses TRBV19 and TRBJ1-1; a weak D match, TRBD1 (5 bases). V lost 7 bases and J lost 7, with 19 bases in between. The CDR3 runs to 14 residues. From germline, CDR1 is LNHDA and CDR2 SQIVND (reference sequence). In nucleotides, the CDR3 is TGTGCCAGTAACCATAGGGCAGGGCTCGATGAAGCTTTCTTT. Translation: CASNHRAGLDEAFF.

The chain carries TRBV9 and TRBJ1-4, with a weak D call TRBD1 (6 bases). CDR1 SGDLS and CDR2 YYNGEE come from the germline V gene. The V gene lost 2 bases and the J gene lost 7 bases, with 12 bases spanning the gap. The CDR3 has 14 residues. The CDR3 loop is CASSVPGVGEKLFF. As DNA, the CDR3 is TGTGCCAGCAGCGTCCCAGGGGTGGGTGAAAAACTGTTTTTT.

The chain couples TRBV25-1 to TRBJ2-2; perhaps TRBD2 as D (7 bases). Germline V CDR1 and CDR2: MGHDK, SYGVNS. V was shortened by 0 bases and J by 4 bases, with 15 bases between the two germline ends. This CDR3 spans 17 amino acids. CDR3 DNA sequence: TGTGCCAGCAGTGAATATATTAGGGGGGGCCCCACCGGGGAGCTGTTTTTT. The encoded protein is CASSEYIRGGPTGELFF.

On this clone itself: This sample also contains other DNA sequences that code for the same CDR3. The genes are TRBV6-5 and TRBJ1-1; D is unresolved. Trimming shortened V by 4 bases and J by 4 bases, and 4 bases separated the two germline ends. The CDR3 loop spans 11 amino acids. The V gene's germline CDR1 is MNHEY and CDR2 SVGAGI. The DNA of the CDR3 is TGTGCCAGCAGTTCGGTCACTGAAGCTTTCTTT. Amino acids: CASSSVTEAFF.

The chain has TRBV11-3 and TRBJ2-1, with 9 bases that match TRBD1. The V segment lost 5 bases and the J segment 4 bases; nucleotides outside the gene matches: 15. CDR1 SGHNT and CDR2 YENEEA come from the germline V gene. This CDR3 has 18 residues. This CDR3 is CASSQEVPGTGLYNEQFF. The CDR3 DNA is TGTGCCAGCAGCCAGGAAGTCCCTGGGACAGGGCTATACAATGAGCAGTTCTTC.

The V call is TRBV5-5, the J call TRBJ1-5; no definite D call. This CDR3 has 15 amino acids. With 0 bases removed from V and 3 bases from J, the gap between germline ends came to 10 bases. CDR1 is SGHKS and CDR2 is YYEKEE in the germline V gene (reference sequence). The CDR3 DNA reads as TGTGCCAGCAGCTTGGCCTCTGGGCCCAATCAGCCCCAGCATTTT. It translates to CASSLASGPNQPQHF.

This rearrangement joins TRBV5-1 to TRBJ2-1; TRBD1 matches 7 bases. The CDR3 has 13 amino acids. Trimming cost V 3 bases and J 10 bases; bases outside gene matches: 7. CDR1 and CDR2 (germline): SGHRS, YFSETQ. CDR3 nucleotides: TGCGCCAGCAGCTCTGGGGACAGCCTAGAGCAGTTCTTC. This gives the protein CASSSGDSLEQFF.

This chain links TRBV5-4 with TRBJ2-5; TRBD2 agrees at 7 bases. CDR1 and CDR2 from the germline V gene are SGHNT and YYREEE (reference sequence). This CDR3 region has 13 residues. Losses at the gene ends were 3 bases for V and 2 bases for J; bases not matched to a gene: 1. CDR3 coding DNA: TGTGCCAGCAGCTCGGGAGGTCAAGAGACCCAGTACTTC. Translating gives CASSSGGQETQYF.

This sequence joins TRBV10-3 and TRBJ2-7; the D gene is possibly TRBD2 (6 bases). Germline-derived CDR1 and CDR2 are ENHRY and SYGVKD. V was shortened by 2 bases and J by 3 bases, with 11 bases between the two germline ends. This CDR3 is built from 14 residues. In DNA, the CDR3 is TGTGCCATCAGTGAGCTCACGGGGGTCTACGAGCAGTACTTC. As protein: CAISELTGVYEQYF.

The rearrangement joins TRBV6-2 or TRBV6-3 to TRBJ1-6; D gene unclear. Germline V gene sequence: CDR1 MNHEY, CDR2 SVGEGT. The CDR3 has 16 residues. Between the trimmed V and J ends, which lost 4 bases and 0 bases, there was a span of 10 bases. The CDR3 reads CASSSQRSSYNSPLHF. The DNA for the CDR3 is TGTGCCAGCAGTTCCCAGCGAAGCTCCTATAATTCACCCCTCCACTTT.

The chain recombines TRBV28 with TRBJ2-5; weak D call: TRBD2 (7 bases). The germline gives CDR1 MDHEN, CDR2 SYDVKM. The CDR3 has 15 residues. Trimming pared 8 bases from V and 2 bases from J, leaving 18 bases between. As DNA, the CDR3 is TGTGCCAGCTCAGGCCTCAGGGGAGGGCAAGAGACCCAGTACTTC. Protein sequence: CASSGLRGGQETQYF.

For the CDR3, the DNA is TGTGCCACCAGCAGACAGCCCCTTAGTGGGGGGGGTACCTATGAGCAGTTCTTC. It codes for CATSRQPLSGGGTYEQFF. V is TRBV15 and J is TRBJ2-1; 7 bases are a match to TRBD2. Looked up from germline, CDR1 is LNHNV and CDR2 is YYDKDF (reference sequence). This CDR3 comprises 18 residues. V was clipped by 2 bases and J by 8 bases; unmatched bases: 18.

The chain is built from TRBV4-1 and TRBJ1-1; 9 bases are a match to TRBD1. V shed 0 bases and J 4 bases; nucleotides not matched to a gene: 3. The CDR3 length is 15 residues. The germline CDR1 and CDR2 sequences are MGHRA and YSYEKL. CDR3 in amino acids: CASSQDGTGPTEAFF. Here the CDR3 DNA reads TGCGCCAGCAGCCAAGATGGGACAGGGCCCACTGAAGCTTTCTTT.

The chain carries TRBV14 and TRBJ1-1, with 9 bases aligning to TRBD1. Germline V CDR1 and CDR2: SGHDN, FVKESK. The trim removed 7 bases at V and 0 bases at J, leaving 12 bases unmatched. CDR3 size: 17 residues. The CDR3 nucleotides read TGTGCCAGCACTCCTCCAGACAGGGGGTGGATGAACACTGAAGCTTTCTTT. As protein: CASTPPDRGWMNTEAFF.

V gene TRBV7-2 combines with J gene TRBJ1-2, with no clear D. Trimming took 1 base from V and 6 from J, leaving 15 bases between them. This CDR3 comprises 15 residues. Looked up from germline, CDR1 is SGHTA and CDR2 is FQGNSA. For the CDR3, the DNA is TGTGCCAGCAGCTTAGTTGTAGTCCTAGGCCATGGCTACACCTTC. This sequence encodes CASSLVVVLGHGYTF.

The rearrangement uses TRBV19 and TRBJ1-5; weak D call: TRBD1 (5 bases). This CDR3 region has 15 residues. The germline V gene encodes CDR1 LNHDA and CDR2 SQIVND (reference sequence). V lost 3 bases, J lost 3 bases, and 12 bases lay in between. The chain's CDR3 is CASSMRDGYNQPQHF. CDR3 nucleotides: TGTGCCAGTAGTATGCGGGACGGTTACAATCAGCCCCAGCATTTT.